A selection of T cell receptor beta chains follows, all from one sample in a study of T-cell reconstitution after alpha-beta-depleted transplantation in children. Using its own MiXCR run on the PCR reads, TCRdb lists one record per CDR3 protein. The sample has hundreds of thousands of distinct CDR3 sequences, under 20% seen once. The material sequenced was PBMCs, mostly from graft donor cells, taken 360 days after TCRalphabeta/CD19-depleted stem cell transplant. The receptors here all came from a male patient aged 2 to 10 who had a stem cell transplant for acute lymphoblastic leukemia, so the T cells may come from the graft donor. Both conserved end residues are part of each CDR3. The order of the fields is V gene, D gene, clone size, J gene, CDR3 DNA, CDR3 protein. A D gene is named only where the DNA matches it firmly. The size of a clone is reported for some rows only, either as once, few or many, or as a class for expanded clones.

v_call: TRBV6-2/TRBV6-3
d_call: .
clone_size: many
j_call: TRBJ2-3
cdr3_nt: TGTGCCAGCAGTTACCTCGGGACTAGCACAGATACGCAGTATTTT
cdr3_aa: CASSYLGTSTDTQYF

v_call: TRBV11-2
d_call: TRBD2
clone_size: few
j_call: TRBJ2-3
cdr3_nt: TGTGCCAGCAGCTCCGGACTAGCGGGAGACGCAGATACGCAGTATTTT
cdr3_aa: CASSSGLAGDADTQYF

v_call: TRBV20-1
d_call: .
clone_size: few
j_call: TRBJ2-7
cdr3_nt: TGCAGTGCTAGAGTACAGTCCTCCTACGAGCAGTACTTC
cdr3_aa: CSARVQSSYEQYF

v_call: TRBV7-9
d_call: .
clone_size: once
j_call: TRBJ1-1
cdr3_nt: TGTGCCAGCAACTTAGCGCTTGGGACGTTCACTGAAGCTTTCTTT
cdr3_aa: CASNLALGTFTEAFF

v_call: TRBV12-3/TRBV12-4
d_call: TRBD2
clone_size: few
j_call: TRBJ2-5
cdr3_nt: TGTGCCAGCAGGCCCGGGACTAGCGGGAAAGAGACCCAGTACTTC
cdr3_aa: CASRPGTSGKETQYF

v_call: TRBV12-3/TRBV12-4
d_call: TRBD1
clone_size: .
j_call: TRBJ2-5
cdr3_nt: TGTGCCAGCACGTGGGGGGACAGGGACCAAGAGACCCAGTACTTC
cdr3_aa: CASTWGDRDQETQYF

v_call: TRBV7-8
d_call: .
clone_size: many
j_call: TRBJ2-1
cdr3_nt: TGTGCCAGCAGCTTACTTACGGATTACAATGAGCAGTTCTTC
cdr3_aa: CASSLLTDYNEQFF

v_call: TRBV5-1
d_call: .
clone_size: .
j_call: TRBJ2-1
cdr3_nt: TGCGCCAGCAGCTTGGCGTCTAGCGACTACAATGAGCAGTTCTTC
cdr3_aa: CASSLASSDYNEQFF

v_call: TRBV15
d_call: TRBD2
clone_size: .
j_call: TRBJ2-1
cdr3_nt: TGTGCCACTCCACCCTTAGCGGGAGACTTCGGCAATGAGCAGTTCTTC
cdr3_aa: CATPPLAGDFGNEQFF

v_call: TRBV4-1
d_call: .
clone_size: many
j_call: TRBJ2-3
cdr3_nt: TGCGCCAGCAGCCGGGATGGTGGGCGCACAGATACGCAGTATTTT
cdr3_aa: CASSRDGGRTDTQYF

v_call: TRBV4-3
d_call: TRBD1
clone_size: few
j_call: TRBJ2-1
cdr3_nt: TGCGCCAGCAGCCAAGGGACAGGGTACAATGAGCAGTTCTTC
cdr3_aa: CASSQGTGYNEQFF

v_call: TRBV7-9
d_call: .
clone_size: .
j_call: TRBJ2-1
cdr3_nt: TGTGCCAGCGAGGGAGCTAGCGTCTACAATGAGCAGTTCTTC
cdr3_aa: CASEGASVYNEQFF

v_call: TRBV9
d_call: .
clone_size: few
j_call: TRBJ2-7
cdr3_nt: TGTGCCAGCAGCGTTCAGGCGGTCAGCTCCTACGAGCAGTACTTC
cdr3_aa: CASSVQAVSSYEQYF

v_call: TRBV10-3
d_call: TRBD1
clone_size: .
j_call: TRBJ2-5
cdr3_nt: TGTGCCATCCGGACAGGGGAGACAGAGACCCAGTACTTC
cdr3_aa: CAIRTGETETQYF

v_call: TRBV27
d_call: .
clone_size: few
j_call: TRBJ2-3
cdr3_nt: TGTGCCAGCAGTTTATCCGGGACCCCTAGCACAGATACGCAGTATTTT
cdr3_aa: CASSLSGTPSTDTQYF

v_call: TRBV7-9
d_call: .
clone_size: .
j_call: TRBJ2-3
cdr3_nt: TGTGCCAGCAGCTTAAGTTGGGGGGATACGCAGTATTTT
cdr3_aa: CASSLSWGDTQYF

v_call: TRBV7-2
d_call: .
clone_size: few
j_call: TRBJ2-2
cdr3_nt: TGTGCCAGCAGGGCATCGGGTACCGGGGAGCTGTTTTTT
cdr3_aa: CASRASGTGELFF